The 28 T cell receptor beta chains reported below all come from one sample, sequenced in a study of blood T cell repertoires in COVID-19. Profiling relied on immunoSEQ multiplex PCR, and the TCRdb table lists in-frame clones only, not all of them. The sample has 150,000 to 200,000 clones, about 90% seen once. The sample taken for sequencing was peripheral blood. These receptors came from a woman in her sixties or seventies with acute or convalescent COVID-19.

This chain links TRBV7-2 with TRBJ1-6; 9 positions match TRBD1. CDR3 length equals 16 residues. V was pared by 5 bases and J by 3 bases, with 5 bases of the junction left unmatched. CDR1 is SGHTA and CDR2 is FQGNSA in the germline V gene. CDR3 DNA: TGTGCCAGCAGCCCCCGGACAGGGGTCTATAATTCACCCCTCCACTTT. Protein sequence: CASSPRTGVYNSPLHF.

The chain couples TRBV30 to TRBJ2-1; D is perhaps TRBD2 (6 bases). The germline V gene has CDR1 GTSNPN and CDR2 SVGIG (reference sequence). With 0 bases removed from V and 9 bases from J, the gap between germline ends came to 15 bases. CDR3 length: 14 residues. The CDR3 spells CAWSVAGSIGEQFF. The CDR3 DNA sequence: TGTGCCTGGAGTGTGGCGGGGTCGATTGGTGAGCAGTTCTTC.

The V and J genes are TRBV11-1 and TRBJ2-5; D call uncertain. The germline V gene encodes CDR1 SGHAT and CDR2 FQDESV (reference sequence). The V gene lost 5 bases and the J gene lost 6 bases, with 13 bases spanning the gap. The CDR3 totals 13 residues. This chain's CDR3 is CASSPRSSQTQYF. The CDR3 bases are TGTGCCAGCAGCCCCCGGTCCTCTCAGACCCAGTACTTC.

The genes are TRBV4-2 and TRBJ2-2, with a weak D call TRBD1 (6 bases). The CDR3 is 17 residues long. Germline-derived CDR1 and CDR2 are LGHNA and YNFKEQ. Trimming removed 1 base at V and 1 base at J, with 13 bases between. The CDR3 coding sequence is TGTGCCAGCAGCCAAGGCCAGGGGCTCAGGAACACCGGGGAGCTGTTTTTT. The encoded protein is CASSQGQGLRNTGELFF.

This chain connects TRBV2 to TRBJ2-7; TRBD1 aligns across 11 bases. V was clipped by 6 bases and J by 1 base; unmatched bases: 5. This CDR3 comprises 15 residues. The germline V gene encodes CDR1 SNHLY and CDR2 FYNNEI. This CDR3 reads CASRGGTGGSYEQYF. The CDR3 nucleotides are TGTGCCAGCAGGGGTGGGACAGGGGGGTCCTACGAGCAGTACTTC.

This chain links TRBV7-9 with TRBJ1-2, with TRBD1 matching over 8 bases. CDR1 SEHNR and CDR2 FQNEAQ come from the germline V gene (reference sequence). V was pared by 4 bases and J by 5 bases, with 6 bases of the junction left unmatched. CDR3 length equals 14 residues. The CDR3: CASSSTGTGYGYTF. The CDR3, as DNA: TGTGCCAGCAGCTCAACCGGGACAGGTTATGGCTACACCTTC.

This clone was found once. The gene calls are TRBV5-1 and TRBJ1-2; 9 nucleotides line up with TRBD1. The V and J ends lost 0 bases and 8 bases, in that order; junction bases with no gene match: 5. Germline values: CDR1 SGHRS, CDR2 YFSETQ. The CDR3 is made up of 14 amino acids. CDR3 sequence: CASSLAGQGSGYTF. Here the CDR3 DNA reads TGCGCCAGCAGCTTGGCGGGACAGGGTTCAGGCTACACCTTC.

The gene calls are TRBV19 and TRBJ1-1; 8 positions agree with TRBD1. Germline CDR1 LNHDA, CDR2 SQIVND (reference sequence). The CDR3 has 17 residues. Trimming removed 1 base from V and 0 bases from J; junction bases left unmatched: 7. CDR3 sequence (DNA): TGTGCCAGTAGTATAGGGACAGGGAGGGGAATGAACACTGAAGCTTTCTTT. Its protein product is CASSIGTGRGMNTEAFF.

The chain joins TRBV6-6 to TRBJ1-6; D is undetermined. The CDR3 spans 20 residues. Between the trimmed V and J ends, which lost 6 bases and 0 bases, there was a span of 24 bases. Germline CDR1 reads MNHNY; CDR2 reads SVGAGI (reference sequence). The CDR3 protein is CASSRTVLAEGSSYNSPLHF. The CDR3 region has the DNA TGTGCCAGCAGCCGCACAGTTCTAGCTGAGGGAAGCTCCTATAATTCACCCCTCCACTTT.

The rearrangement uses TRBV7-9 and TRBJ1-1; D unclear. CDR1 SEHNR and CDR2 FQNEAQ come from the germline V gene (reference sequence). This CDR3 is built from 13 residues. The germline V and J ends were trimmed by 5 bases and 6 bases, with 13 bases remaining between them. This CDR3 is CASSPSSTAEAFF. The CDR3 coding sequence is TGTGCCAGCAGCCCGAGCTCAACCGCTGAAGCTTTCTTT.

This sequence joins TRBV6-5 and TRBJ1-2, with 7 bases lining up with TRBD1. J lost 5 bases, V lost 7 bases, and 10 bases had no gene match. Germline lookup yields CDR1 MNHEY and CDR2 SVGAGI. The CDR3 contains 14 residues. The DNA for the CDR3 is TGTGCCAGCACCCCGTCCCGGGACAGTTATGGCTACACCTTC. It specifies CASTPSRDSYGYTF.

The V gene is TRBV6-1, the J gene TRBJ2-1; TRBD1 matches 8 bases. The CDR3 sequence is 15 residues long. Losses at the gene ends were 3 bases for V and 2 bases for J; bases not matched to a gene: 3. CDR1 MNHNS and CDR2 SASEGT come from the germline V gene. The CDR3 region has the DNA TGTGCCAGCAGTGACGACAGGGGTCCCTACAATGAGCAGTTCTTC. As protein: CASSDDRGPYNEQFF.

This chain uses TRBV5-5 with TRBJ2-7; no firm D call. Germline loops: CDR1 SGHKS, CDR2 YYEKEE (reference sequence). The V and J ends lost 0 bases and 1 base respectively, with 8 bases between them. This CDR3 contains 14 residues. The CDR3 DNA reads as TGTGCCAGCAGCTTGGTCGTTACATCCTACGAGCAGTACTTC. Translating it yields CASSLVVTSYEQYF. Based on the CDR3 plus reference TRBV5-5 and TRBJ2-7, the full variable domain is DAGVTQSPTHLIKTRGQQVTLRCSPISGHKSVSWYQQVLGQGPQFIFQYYEKEERGRGNFPDRFSARQFPNYSSELNVNALLLGDSALYLCASSLVVTSYEQYFGPGTRLTVT.

This CDR3 reads CASSIGRQGRQPQHF. CDR3 coding DNA: TGTGCCAGTAGTATTGGAAGACAGGGGAGGCAGCCCCAGCATTTT. The V gene is TRBV19, the J gene TRBJ1-5, with 8 bases fitting TRBD1. Looked up from germline, CDR1 is LNHDA and CDR2 is SQIVND (reference sequence). There are 15 residues in the CDR3. The V and J ends lost 3 bases and 7 bases, in that order; junction bases with no gene match: 8.

The CDR3 DNA follows: TGTGCCAGCAGCTTAGACCTTATTACGGGCATTCAGTACTTC. This sequence encodes CASSLDLITGIQYF. The chain carries TRBV7-2 and TRBJ2-4; D gene ambiguous. Germline assignment: CDR1 SGHTA and CDR2 FQGNSA. The CDR3 consists of 14 residues. V lost 1 base and J lost 9, with 13 bases in between.

The J gene is TRBJ2-7, the V gene TRBV3-1 (or the pseudogene TRBV3-2); 8 bases map to TRBD1. CDR3 size: 15 residues. Germline-derived CDR1 and CDR2 are LGHDT and YNNKEL (reference sequence). Trimming at V came to 1 base and at J to 1 base, leaving 3 bases not matched to a gene. CDR3 sequence reads: CASSQGGQGSYEQYF. The CDR3 DNA is TGTGCCAGCAGCCAAGGCGGACAGGGATCCTACGAGCAGTACTTC.

This chain links TRBV6-2 or TRBV6-3 with TRBJ1-1, with D uncertain. V lost 6 bases and J 6 bases, leaving 8 bases between the germline ends. The CDR3 is 11 amino acids. Germline lookup yields CDR1 MNHEY and CDR2 SVGEGT. The DNA of the CDR3 is TGTGCCAGCAGCCACATTGCTGAAGCTTTCTTT. Encoded protein: CASSHIAEAFF.

The V and J genes are TRBV28 and TRBJ1-5; 8 bases are a match to TRBD1. V was pared by 1 base and J by 2 bases, with 7 bases of the junction left unmatched. There are 17 residues in the CDR3. Germline V gene sequence: CDR1 MDHEN, CDR2 SYDVKM. For the CDR3, the DNA is TGTGCCAGCAGTTTATTAGCAGGGGGCGAAGGCAATCAGCCCCAGCATTTT. Amino acids: CASSLLAGGEGNQPQHF.

The gene calls are TRBV28 and TRBJ1-1; weak D call: TRBD1 (6 bases). The CDR3 runs 14 residues. Germline V gene data show CDR1 as MDHEN and CDR2 as SYDVKM. With 1 base removed from V and 6 bases from J, the gap between germline ends came to 12 bases. Here the CDR3 reads CASSLLTRGPEAFF. CDR3 DNA sequence: TGTGCCAGCAGTTTATTAACCAGGGGTCCTGAAGCTTTCTTT.

This chain connects TRBV7-9 to TRBJ2-6; D perhaps matches TRBD1 (5 bases). The ends were cut back, 4 bases at V and 4 bases at J, with 11 bases in the middle. The CDR3 has 15 amino acids. Germline-derived CDR1 and CDR2 are SEHNR and FQNEAQ (reference sequence). The CDR3 reads CASSSGYSGANVLTF. The CDR3 bases are TGTGCCAGCAGCTCAGGGTATTCCGGGGCCAACGTCCTGACTTTC.

The V gene is TRBV28, the J gene TRBJ2-5, with 7 bases identical to TRBD1. The germline CDR1 and CDR2 sequences are MDHEN and SYDVKM. The CDR3 is 16 residues long. V shed 8 bases, J shed 1 base, and the junction held 13 bases outside the gene matches. CDR3 sequence reads: CASAGPGTAGQETQYF. The CDR3 DNA sequence: TGTGCCAGCGCCGGCCCCGGGACAGCAGGCCAAGAGACCCAGTACTTC.

The genes are TRBV7-2 and TRBJ1-2, with TRBD1 identical over 8 bases. Per the germline V gene, CDR1 is SGHTA and CDR2 is FQGNSA. The CDR3 loop spans 14 amino acids. V shed 1 base and J 7 bases; nucleotides not matched to a gene: 5. This CDR3 is CASSLDRQGFGYTF. In DNA form, the CDR3 reads TGTGCCAGCAGCTTAGATAGACAGGGGTTTGGCTACACCTTC.

In nucleotides, the CDR3 is TGTGCCAGCAGCCACCCGAGATTCGGACAGGGGAGCAATCAGCCCCAGCATTTT. Translated, it gives CASSHPRFGQGSNQPQHF. V usage is TRBV2 and J usage is TRBJ1-5, with TRBD1 identical over 9 bases. The CDR3 has 18 amino acids. CDR1 and CDR2 from the germline V gene are SNHLY and FYNNEI. With 6 bases clipped from V and 1 base from J, the junction kept 13 bases outside the gene matches.

The V and J genes are TRBV7-9 and TRBJ1-1, with TRBD1 as a possible D gene (6 bases). The CDR3 length is 16 residues. Per the germline V gene, CDR1 is SEHNR and CDR2 is FQNEAQ (reference sequence). The germline V and J ends were trimmed by 1 base and 2 bases, with 14 bases remaining between them. CDR3 DNA: TGTGCCAGCAGCTTAGGGCAGGGGCTCTTTAACACTGAAGCTTTCTTT. This codes for CASSLGQGLFNTEAFF. Filled out from reference TRBV7-9 and TRBJ1-1, the complete variable domain reads DTGVSQNPRHKITKRGQNVTFRCDPISEHNRLYWYRQTLGQGPEFLTYFQNEAQLEKSRLLSDRFSAERPKGSFSTLEIQRTEQGDSAMYLCASSLGQGLFNTEAFFGQGTRLTVV.

The CDR3 nucleotides are TGTGCCAGCTCACCTCTTCCTTTGACAGGGTTGAACACTGAAGCTTTCTTT. Translating gives CASSPLPLTGLNTEAFF. The chain has TRBV18 and TRBJ1-1; TRBD1 matches 7 bases. Germline V lookup: CDR1 KGHSH, CDR2 LQKENI. The CDR3 extends over 17 amino acids. Losses at the gene ends were 3 bases for V and 0 bases for J; bases not matched to a gene: 10.

The V and J genes are TRBV10-1 and TRBJ2-1; 8 bases line up with TRBD2. The germline gives CDR1 WNHNN, CDR2 SYGVQD (reference sequence). V lost 1 base to trimming and J lost 8 bases; unmatched junction nucleotides: 13. The CDR3 has 17 amino acids. The chain's CDR3 is CASSEWPGGRSLDEQFF. In nucleotides, the CDR3 is TGCGCCAGCAGTGAGTGGCCGGGCGGGAGGAGCCTGGATGAGCAGTTCTTC.

This chain joins TRBV7-2 and TRBJ2-7; 7 bases are a match to TRBD2. Losses at the gene ends were 5 bases for V and 3 bases for J; bases not matched to a gene: 10. CDR1 and CDR2 (germline): SGHTA, FQGNSA. The length of the CDR3 is 15 residues. The chain's CDR3 is CASSKERDPYYEQYF. The CDR3 nucleotides are TGTGCCAGCAGCAAAGAGCGGGATCCTTACTACGAGCAGTACTTC. Based on the CDR3 plus reference TRBV7-2 and TRBJ2-7, the full variable domain is GAGVSQSPSNKVTEKGKDVELRCDPISGHTALYWYRQSLGQGLEFLIYFQGNSAPDKSGLPSDRFSAERTGGSVSTLTIQRTQQEDSAVYLCASSKERDPYYEQYFGPGTRLTVT.

V and J are TRBV7-3 and TRBJ2-2; 10 bases fit TRBD1. Looked up from germline, CDR1 is SGHTA and CDR2 is FQGTGA. The J segment lost 3 bases and the V segment lost 6 bases, leaving 4 bases of the junction unmatched. The CDR3 is 15 residues long. CDR3 in DNA: TGTGCCAGCAGTCCGGGACAGGGGTACACCGGGGAGCTGTTTTTT. Its protein product is CASSPGQGYTGELFF. Drawing the rest from reference TRBV7-3 and TRBJ2-2, the complete variable domain is GAGVSQTPSNKVTEKGKYVELRCDPISGHTALYWYRQSLGQGPEFLIYFQGTGAADDSGLPNDRFFAVRPEGSVSTLKIQRTERGDSAVYLCASSPGQGYTGELFFGEGSRLTVL.